The subject of this entry is one TCR beta chain. Its matching antigen is unknown. These data belong to a study of blood T cells in healthy people across ages. Findings of the study overall: More naive CD4+ cells and higher diversity were found in long-lived than in aged donors. The donors' CMV status was not determined, possibly confounding changes in expanded clonotypes.

The CDR3 is 15 amino acids. Germline loops: CDR1 SEHNR, CDR2 FQNEAQ (reference sequence). The V and J ends lost 5 bases and 8 bases respectively, with 21 bases between them. PCR was performed a second time for about 7 to 11 cycles using a sample-barcoded 5' primer and a J-beta primer mix. Via MiXCR, TCRdb re-called the 5' RACE reads, giving one row per CDR3 protein. The repertoire has some 1.8 million distinct CDR3 sequences, 35% to 50% of them found once; the top ten carry under 30%. The sequence derives from a human donor in good health. Specimen: blood. V and J are TRBV7-9 and TRBJ1-2, with D tentatively TRBD1 (6 bases). The CDR3 spells CASSASSRDIRGYTF. CDR3 nucleotides: TGTGCCAGCAGCGCGTCATCCCGGGACATTCGGGGCTACACCTTC.